The 2 T cell receptor beta chains in this list originate from one sample, sequenced in a study of blood T cell repertoires in COVID-19. The protocol was immunoSEQ multiplex PCR, while the TCRdb copy is restricted to in-frame clones and leaves out a portion. The sample yields 200,000 to 250,000 clones, 70% to 85% seen once. Sequencing was performed on PBMCs or T cells enriched from blood (not recorded which). The receptor set was obtained from a man in his 60s who had recovered from COVID-19.

The rearrangement links TRBV5-5 to TRBJ1-1; 9 nucleotides line up with TRBD1. The CDR3 spans 13 residues. Germline V gene data show CDR1 as SGHKS and CDR2 as YYEKEE (reference sequence). With V trimmed by 4 bases and J by 3 bases, 1 base remained unmatched. CDR3 sequence reads: CASSRDRDTEAFF. The CDR3 nucleotides are TGTGCCAGCAGCCGGGACAGGGACACTGAAGCTTTCTTT. Full variable domain (outside the CDR3, taken from reference TRBV5-5 and TRBJ1-1): DAGVTQSPTHLIKTRGQQVTLRCSPISGHKSVSWYQQVLGQGPQFIFQYYEKEERGRGNFPDRFSARQFPNYSSELNVNALLLGDSALYLCASSRDRDTEAFFGQGTRLTVV.

The genes are TRBV7-8 and TRBJ1-2; unclear D gene. Germline V CDR1 and CDR2: SGHVS, FQNEAQ. Trimming took 1 base from V and 0 from J, leaving 12 bases between them. CDR3 size: 16 residues. CDR3 amino acids: CASSLGGGPANYGYTF. CDR3 in DNA: TGTGCCAGCAGCTTAGGAGGAGGGCCAGCTAACTATGGCTACACCTTC.